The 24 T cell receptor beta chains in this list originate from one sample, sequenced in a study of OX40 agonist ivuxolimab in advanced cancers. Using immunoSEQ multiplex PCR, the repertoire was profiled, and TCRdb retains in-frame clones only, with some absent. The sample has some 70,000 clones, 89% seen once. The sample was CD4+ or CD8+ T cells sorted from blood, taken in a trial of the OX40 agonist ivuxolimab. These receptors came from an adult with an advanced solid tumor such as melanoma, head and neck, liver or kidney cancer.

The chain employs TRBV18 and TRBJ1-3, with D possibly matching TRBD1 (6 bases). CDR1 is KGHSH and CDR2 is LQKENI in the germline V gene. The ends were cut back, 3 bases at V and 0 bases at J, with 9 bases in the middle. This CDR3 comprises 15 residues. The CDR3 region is CASSPRQDSGNTIYF. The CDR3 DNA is TGTGCCAGCTCACCCCGACAGGACTCTGGAAACACCATATATTTT.

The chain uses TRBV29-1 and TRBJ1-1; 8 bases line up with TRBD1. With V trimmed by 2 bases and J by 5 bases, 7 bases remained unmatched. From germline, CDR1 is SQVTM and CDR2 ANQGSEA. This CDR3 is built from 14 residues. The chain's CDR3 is CSVESSGGRTEAFF. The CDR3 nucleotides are TGCAGCGTTGAATCATCAGGGGGCAGGACTGAAGCTTTCTTT.

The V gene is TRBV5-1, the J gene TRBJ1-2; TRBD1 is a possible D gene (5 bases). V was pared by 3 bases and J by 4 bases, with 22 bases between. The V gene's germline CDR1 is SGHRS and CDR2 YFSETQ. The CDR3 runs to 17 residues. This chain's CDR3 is CASSSSSRDAGGYGYTF. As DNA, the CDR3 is TGCGCCAGCAGCTCCTCTAGTCGGGACGCAGGAGGCTATGGCTACACCTTC.

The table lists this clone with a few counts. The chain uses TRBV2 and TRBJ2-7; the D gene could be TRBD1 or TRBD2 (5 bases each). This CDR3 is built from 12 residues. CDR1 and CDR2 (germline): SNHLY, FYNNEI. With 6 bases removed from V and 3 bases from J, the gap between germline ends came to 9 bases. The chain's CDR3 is CASRGGGYEQYF. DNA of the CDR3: TGTGCCAGCAGGGGTGGGGGCTACGAGCAGTACTTC. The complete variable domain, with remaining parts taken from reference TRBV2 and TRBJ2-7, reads EPEVTQTPSHQVTQMGQEVILRCVPISNHLYFYWYRQILGQKVEFLVSFYNNEISEKSEIFDDQFSVERPDGSNFTLKIRSTKLEDSAMYFCASRGGGYEQYFGPGTRLTVT.

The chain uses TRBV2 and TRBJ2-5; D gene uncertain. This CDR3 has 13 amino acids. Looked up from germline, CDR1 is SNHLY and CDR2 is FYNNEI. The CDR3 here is CASKTRHQETQYF. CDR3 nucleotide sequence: TGTGCTTCAAAAACGCGGCACCAAGAGACCCAGTACTTC.

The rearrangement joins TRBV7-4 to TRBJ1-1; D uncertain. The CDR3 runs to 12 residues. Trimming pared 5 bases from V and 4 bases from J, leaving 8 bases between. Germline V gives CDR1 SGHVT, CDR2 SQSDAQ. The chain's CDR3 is CASSRIGTEAFF. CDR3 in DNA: TGTGCCAGCAGCCGAATCGGCACTGAAGCTTTCTTT.

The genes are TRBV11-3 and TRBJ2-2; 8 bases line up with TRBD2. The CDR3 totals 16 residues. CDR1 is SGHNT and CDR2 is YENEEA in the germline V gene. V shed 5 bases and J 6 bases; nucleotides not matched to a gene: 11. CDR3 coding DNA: TGTGCCAGCAGCCCTACTCTGGCGGGGGGTCCCGGGGAGCTGTTTTTT. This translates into CASSPTLAGGPGELFF.

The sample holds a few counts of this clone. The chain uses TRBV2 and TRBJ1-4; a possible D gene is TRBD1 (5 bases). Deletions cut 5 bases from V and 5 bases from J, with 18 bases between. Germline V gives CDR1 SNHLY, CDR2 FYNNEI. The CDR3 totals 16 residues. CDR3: CASSPGQKITNEKLFF. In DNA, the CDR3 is TGTGCCAGCAGTCCTGGACAAAAAATTACCAATGAAAAACTGTTTTTT.

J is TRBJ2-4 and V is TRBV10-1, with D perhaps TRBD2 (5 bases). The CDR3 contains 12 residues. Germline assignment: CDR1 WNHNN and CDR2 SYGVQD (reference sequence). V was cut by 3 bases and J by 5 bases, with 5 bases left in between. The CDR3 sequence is CASSDGENIQYF. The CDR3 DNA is TGCGCCAGCAGTGACGGGGAAAACATTCAGTACTTC.

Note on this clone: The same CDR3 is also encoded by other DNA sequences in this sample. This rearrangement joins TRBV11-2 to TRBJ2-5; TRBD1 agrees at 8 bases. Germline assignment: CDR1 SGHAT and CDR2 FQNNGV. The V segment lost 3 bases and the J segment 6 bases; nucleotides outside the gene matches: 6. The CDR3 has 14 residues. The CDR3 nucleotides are TGTGCCAGCAGCTTGGACCCAGGGGGCAAGACCCAGTACTTC. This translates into CASSLDPGGKTQYF.

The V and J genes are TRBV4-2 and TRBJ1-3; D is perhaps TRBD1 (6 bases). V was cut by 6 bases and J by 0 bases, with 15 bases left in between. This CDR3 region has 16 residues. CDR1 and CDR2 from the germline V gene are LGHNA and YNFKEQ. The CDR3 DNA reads TGTGCCAGCAGACACAGGGACGGGAGCTCTGGAAACACCATATATTTT. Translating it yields CASRHRDGSSGNTIYF.

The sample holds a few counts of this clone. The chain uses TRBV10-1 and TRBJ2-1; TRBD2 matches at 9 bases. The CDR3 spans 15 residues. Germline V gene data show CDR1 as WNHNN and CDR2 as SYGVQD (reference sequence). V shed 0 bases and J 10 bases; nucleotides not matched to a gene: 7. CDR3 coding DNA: TGCGCCAGCAGTGAGTCAGGGCGGGGGGGAATGGAGCAGTTCTTC. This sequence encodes CASSESGRGGMEQFF.

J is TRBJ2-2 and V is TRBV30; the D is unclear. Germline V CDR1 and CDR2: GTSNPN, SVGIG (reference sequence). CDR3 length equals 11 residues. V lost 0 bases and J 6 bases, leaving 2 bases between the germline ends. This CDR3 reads CAWSVSGELFF. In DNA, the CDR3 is TGTGCCTGGAGTGTATCCGGGGAGCTGTTTTTT.

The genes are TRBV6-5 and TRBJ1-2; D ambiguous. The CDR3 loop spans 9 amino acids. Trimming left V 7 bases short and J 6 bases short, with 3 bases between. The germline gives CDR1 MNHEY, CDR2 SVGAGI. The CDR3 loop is CASKNGYTF. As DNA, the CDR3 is TGTGCCAGCAAAAATGGCTACACCTTC.

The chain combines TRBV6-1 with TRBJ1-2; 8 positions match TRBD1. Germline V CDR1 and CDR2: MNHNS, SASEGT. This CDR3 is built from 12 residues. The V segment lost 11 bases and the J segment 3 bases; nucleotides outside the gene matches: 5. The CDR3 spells CAGLQGDYGYTF. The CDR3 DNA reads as TGTGCCGGATTACAGGGGGACTATGGCTACACCTTC.

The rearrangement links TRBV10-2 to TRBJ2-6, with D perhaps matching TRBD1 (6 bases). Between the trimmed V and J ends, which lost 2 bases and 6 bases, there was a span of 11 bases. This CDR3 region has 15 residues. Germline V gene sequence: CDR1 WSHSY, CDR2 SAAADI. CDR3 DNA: TGCGCCAGCAGTGAGACAGGGAATCTGGCCAACGTCCTGACTTTC. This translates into CASSETGNLANVLTF.

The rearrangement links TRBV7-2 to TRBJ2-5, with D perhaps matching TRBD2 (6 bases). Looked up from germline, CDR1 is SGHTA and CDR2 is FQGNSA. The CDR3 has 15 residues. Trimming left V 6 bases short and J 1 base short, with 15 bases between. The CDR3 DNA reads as TGTGCCAGCAGTCGAGCCTCCGGGGGCCAAGAGACCCAGTACTTC. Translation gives CASSRASGGQETQYF.

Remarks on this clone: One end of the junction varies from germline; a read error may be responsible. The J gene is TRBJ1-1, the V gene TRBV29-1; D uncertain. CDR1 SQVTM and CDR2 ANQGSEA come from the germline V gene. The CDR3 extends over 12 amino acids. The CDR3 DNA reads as TGCAGCGCTGAAGTGTCAGTCGGCGAAGCTTTCTTT. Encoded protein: CSAEVSVGEAFF.

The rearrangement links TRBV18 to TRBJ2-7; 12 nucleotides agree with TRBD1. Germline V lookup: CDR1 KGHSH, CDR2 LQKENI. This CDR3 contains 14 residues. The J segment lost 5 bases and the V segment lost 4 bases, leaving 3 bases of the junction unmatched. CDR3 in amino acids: CASSRDRGRDEQYF. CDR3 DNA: TGTGCCAGCTCACGGGACAGGGGGCGCGACGAGCAGTACTTC. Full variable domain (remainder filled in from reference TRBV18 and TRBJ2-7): NAGVMQNPRHLVRRRGQEARLRCSPMKGHSHVYWYRQLPEEGLKFMVYLQKENIIDESGMPKERFSAEFPKEGPSILRIQQVVRGDSAAYFCASSRDRGRDEQYFGPGTRLTVT.

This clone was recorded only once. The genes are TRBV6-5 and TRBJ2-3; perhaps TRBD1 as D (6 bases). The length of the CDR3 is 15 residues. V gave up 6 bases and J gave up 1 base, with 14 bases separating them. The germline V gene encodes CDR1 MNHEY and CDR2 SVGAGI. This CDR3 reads CASRIDRYRTDTQYF. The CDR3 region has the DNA TGTGCCAGCAGGATCGACAGGTATCGCACAGATACGCAGTATTTT.

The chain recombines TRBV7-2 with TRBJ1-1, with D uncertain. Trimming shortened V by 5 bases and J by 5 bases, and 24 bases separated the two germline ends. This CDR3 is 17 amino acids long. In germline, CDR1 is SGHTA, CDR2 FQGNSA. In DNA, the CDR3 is TGTGCCAGCAGCCCACTTAGATCCCGCGGGAAGTGGACTGAAGCTTTCTTT. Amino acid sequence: CASSPLRSRGKWTEAFF.

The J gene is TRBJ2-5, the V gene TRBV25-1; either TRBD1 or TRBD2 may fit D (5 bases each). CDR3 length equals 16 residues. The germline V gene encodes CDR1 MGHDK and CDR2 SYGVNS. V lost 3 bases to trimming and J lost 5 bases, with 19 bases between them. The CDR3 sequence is CASSEGSGRETETQYF. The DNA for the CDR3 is TGTGCCAGCAGTGAGGGCTCGGGCAGGGAGACGGAGACCCAGTACTTC.

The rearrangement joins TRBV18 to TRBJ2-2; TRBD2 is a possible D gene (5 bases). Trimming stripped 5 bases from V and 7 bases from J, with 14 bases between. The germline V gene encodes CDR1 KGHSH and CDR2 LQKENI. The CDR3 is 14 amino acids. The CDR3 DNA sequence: TGTGCCAGCTCATCGATTCCCCGGGGCGGGGAGCTGTTTTTT. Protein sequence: CASSSIPRGGELFF.

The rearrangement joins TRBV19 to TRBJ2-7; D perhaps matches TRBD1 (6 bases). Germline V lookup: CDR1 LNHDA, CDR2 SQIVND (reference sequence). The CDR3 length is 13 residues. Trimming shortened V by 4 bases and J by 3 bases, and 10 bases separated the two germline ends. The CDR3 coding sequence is TGTGCCAGTAGTAAGGCCAGGGGCTACGAGCAGTACTTC. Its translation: CASSKARGYEQYF. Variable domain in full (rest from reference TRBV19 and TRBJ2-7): DGGITQSPKYLFRKEGQNVTLSCEQNLNHDAMYWYRQDPGQGLRLIYYSQIVNDFQKGDIAEGYSVSREKKESFPLTVTSAQKNPTAFYLCASSKARGYEQYFGPGTRLTVT.